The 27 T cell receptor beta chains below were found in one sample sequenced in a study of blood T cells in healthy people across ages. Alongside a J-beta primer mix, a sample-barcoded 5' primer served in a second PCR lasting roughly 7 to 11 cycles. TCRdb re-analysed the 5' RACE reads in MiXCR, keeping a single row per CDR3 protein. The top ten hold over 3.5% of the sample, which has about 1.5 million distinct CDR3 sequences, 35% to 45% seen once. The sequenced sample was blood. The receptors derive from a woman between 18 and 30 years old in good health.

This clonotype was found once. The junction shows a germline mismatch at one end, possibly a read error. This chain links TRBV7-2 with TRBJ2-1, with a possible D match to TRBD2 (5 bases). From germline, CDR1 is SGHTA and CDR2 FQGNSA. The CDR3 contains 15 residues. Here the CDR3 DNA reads TGTGCCGGCAGCTTTACTAGAGTCTCCTACAATGAGCAGTTCTTC. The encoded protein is CAGSFTRVSYNEQFF.

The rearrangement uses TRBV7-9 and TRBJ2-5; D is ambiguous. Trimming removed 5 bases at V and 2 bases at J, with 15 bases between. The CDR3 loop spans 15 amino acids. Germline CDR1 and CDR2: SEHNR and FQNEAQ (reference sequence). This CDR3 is CASSPRENQQETQYF. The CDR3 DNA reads TGTGCCAGCAGCCCTAGAGAAAATCAACAAGAGACCCAGTACTTC.

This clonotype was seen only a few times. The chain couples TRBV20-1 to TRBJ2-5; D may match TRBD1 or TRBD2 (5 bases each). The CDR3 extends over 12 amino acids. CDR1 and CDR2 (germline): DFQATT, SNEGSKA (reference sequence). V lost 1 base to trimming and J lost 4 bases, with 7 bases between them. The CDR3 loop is CSARAGPETQYF. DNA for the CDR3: TGCAGTGCTAGAGCGGGACCAGAGACCCAGTACTTC.

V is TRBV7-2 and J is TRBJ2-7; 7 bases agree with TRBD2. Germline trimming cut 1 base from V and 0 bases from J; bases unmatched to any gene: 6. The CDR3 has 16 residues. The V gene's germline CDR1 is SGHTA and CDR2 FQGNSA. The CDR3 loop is CASSLGLAVSSYEQYF. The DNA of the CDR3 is TGTGCCAGCAGCTTAGGGCTAGCGGTCTCCTCCTACGAGCAGTACTTC.

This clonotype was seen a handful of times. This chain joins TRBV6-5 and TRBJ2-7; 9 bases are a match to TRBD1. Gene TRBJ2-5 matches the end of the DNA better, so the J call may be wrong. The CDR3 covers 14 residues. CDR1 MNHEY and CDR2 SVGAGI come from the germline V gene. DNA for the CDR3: TGTGCCAGCACCTCCGGGACAGGGAGAGAGACCCAGTACTTC. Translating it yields CASTSGTGRETQYF.

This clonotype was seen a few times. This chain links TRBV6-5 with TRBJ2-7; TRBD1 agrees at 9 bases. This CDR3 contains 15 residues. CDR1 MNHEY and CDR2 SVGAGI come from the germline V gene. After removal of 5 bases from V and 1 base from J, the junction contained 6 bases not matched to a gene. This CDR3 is CASSDRDRVSYEQYF. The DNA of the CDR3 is TGTGCCAGCAGTGACCGGGACAGGGTTTCCTACGAGCAGTACTTC.

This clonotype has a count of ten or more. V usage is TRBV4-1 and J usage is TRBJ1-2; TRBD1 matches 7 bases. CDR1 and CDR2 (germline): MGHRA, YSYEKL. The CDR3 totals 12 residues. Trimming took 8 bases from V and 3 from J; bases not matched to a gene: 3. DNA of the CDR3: TGCGCCAGCGGGGACAGTTACTATGGCTACACCTTC. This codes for CASGDSYYGYTF.

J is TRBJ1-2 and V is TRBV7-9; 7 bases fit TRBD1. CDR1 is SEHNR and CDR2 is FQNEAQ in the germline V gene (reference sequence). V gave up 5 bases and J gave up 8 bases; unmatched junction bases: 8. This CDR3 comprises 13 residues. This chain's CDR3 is CASSPQGVCGYTF. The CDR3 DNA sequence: TGTGCCAGCAGCCCTCAGGGGGTATGCGGCTACACCTTC.

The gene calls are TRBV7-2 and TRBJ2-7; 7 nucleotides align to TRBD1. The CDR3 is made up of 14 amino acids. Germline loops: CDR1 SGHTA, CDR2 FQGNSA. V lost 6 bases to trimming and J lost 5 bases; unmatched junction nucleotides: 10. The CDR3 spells CASRATGISDEQYF. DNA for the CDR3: TGTGCCAGCAGAGCGACAGGGATCAGCGACGAGCAGTACTTC.

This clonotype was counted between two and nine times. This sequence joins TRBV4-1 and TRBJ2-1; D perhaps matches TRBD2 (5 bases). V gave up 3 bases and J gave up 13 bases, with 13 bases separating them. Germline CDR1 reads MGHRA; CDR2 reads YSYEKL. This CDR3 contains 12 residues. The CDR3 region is CASSHQADPQFF. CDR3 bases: TGCGCCAGCAGCCACCAAGCGGACCCTCAGTTCTTC.

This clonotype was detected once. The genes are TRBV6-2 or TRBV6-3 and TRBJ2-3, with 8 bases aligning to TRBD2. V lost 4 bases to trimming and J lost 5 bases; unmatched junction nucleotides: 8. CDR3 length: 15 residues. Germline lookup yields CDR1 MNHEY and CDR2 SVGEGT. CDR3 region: CASSLWRGARDTQYF. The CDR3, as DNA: TGTGCCAGCAGTTTGTGGCGGGGGGCGAGAGATACGCAGTATTTT.

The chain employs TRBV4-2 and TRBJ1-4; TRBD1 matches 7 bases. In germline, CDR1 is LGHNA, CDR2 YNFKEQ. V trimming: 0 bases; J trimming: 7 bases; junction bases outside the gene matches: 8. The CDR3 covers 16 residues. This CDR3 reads CASSQDRGGGGEKLFF. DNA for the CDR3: TGTGCCAGCAGCCAAGATCGGGGAGGGGGCGGTGAAAAACTGTTTTTT.

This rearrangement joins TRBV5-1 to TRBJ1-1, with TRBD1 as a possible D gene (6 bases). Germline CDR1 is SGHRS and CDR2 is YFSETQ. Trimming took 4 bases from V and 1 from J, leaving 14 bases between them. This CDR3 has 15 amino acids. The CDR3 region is CASSPQAGANTEAFF. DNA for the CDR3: TGCGCCAGCAGCCCACAAGCAGGGGCGAACACTGAAGCTTTCTTT.

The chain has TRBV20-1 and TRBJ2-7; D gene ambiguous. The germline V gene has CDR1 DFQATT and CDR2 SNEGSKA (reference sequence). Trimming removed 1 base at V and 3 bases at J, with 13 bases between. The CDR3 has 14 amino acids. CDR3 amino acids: CSARAYGSIYEQYF. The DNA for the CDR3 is TGCAGTGCTAGAGCGTACGGCAGTATCTACGAGCAGTACTTC.

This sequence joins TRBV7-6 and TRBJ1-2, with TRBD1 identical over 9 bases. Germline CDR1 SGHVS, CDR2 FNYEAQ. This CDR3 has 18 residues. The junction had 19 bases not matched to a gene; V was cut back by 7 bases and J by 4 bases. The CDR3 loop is CASKFHTTRPGQGYGYTF. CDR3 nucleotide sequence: TGTGCCAGCAAATTTCATACAACGCGCCCGGGACAGGGCTATGGCTACACCTTC.

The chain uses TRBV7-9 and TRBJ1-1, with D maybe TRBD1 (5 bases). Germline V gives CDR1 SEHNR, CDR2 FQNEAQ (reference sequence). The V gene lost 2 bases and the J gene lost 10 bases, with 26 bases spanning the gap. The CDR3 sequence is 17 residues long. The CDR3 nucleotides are TGTGCCAGCAGCTTAAGCCGGGGGAGACCGGGGGACCTAGGAGCTTTCTTT. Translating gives CASSLSRGRPGDLGAFF.

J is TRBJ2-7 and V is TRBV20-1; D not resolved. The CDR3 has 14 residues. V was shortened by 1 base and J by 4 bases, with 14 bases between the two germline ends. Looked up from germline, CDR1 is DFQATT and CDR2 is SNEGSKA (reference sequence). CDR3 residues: CSARVAGVVYEQYF. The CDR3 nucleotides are TGCAGTGCTAGAGTGGCAGGAGTAGTATACGAGCAGTACTTC.

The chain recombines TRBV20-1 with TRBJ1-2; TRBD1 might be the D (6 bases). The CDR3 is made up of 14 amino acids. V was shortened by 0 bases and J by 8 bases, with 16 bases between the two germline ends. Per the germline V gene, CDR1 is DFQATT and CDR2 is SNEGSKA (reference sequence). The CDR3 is CSARDLRGVDGYTF. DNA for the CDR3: TGCAGTGCTAGAGATCTAAGGGGGGTCGACGGCTACACCTTC.

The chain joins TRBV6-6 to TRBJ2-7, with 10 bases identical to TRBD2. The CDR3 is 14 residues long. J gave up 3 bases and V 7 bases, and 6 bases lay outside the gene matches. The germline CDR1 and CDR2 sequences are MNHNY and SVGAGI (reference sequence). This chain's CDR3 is CASNSLAGLYEQYF. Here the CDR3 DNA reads TGTGCCAGCAATTCACTAGCGGGGCTCTACGAGCAGTACTTC.

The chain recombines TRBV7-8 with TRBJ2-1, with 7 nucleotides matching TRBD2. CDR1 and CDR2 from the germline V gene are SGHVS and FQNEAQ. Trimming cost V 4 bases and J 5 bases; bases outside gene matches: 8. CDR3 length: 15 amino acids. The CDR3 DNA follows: TGTGCCAGCAGCTCCCGGCGGGAGCGGAACAATGAGCAGTTCTTC. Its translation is CASSSRRERNNEQFF.

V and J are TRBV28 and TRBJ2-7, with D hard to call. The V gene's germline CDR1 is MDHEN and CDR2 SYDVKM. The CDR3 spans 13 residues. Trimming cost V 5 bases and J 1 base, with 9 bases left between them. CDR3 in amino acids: CASSLHTSYEQYF. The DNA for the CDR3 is TGTGCCAGCAGTCTTCACACTTCCTACGAGCAGTACTTC.

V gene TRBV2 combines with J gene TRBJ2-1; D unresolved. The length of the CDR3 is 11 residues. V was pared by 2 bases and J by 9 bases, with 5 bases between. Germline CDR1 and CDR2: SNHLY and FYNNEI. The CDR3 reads CASSESAEQFF. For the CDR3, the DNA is TGTGCCAGCAGTGAATCGGCTGAGCAGTTCTTC.

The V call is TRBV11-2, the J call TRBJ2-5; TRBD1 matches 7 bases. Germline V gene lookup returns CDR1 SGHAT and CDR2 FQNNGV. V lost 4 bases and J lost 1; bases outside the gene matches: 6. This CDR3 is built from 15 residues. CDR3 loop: CASSSRDRPQETQYF. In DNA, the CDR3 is TGTGCCAGCAGCTCGAGGGACAGACCCCAAGAGACCCAGTACTTC.

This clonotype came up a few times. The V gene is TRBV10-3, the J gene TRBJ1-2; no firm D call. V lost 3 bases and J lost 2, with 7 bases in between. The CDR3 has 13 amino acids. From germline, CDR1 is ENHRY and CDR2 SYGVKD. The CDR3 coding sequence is TGTGCCATCAGTGATGGGGTAAACTATGGCTACACCTTC. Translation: CAISDGVNYGYTF.

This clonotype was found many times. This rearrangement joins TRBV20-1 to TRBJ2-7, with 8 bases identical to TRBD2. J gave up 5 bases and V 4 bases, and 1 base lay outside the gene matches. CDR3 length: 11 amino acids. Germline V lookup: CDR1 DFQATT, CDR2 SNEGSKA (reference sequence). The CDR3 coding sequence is TGCAGTGCTAAGCGGGGGAACGAGCAGTACTTC. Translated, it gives CSAKRGNEQYF.

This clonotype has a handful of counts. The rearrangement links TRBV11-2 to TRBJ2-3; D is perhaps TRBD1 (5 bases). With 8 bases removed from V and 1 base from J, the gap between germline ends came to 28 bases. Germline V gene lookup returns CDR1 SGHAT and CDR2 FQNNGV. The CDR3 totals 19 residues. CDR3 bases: TGTGCCAGCGGAATTCAGGGATCCCCAACTTTATCGGGCACAGATACGCAGTATTTT. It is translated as CASGIQGSPTLSGTDTQYF.

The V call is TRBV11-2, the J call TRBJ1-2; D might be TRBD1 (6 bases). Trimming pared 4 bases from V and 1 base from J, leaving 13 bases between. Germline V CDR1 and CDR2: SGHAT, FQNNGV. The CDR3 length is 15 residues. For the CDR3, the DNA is TGTGCCAGCAGCTCGAACAGGGCAATTAACTATGGCTACACCTTC. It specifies CASSSNRAINYGYTF.